Given below is one TCR beta chain in context. Its antigen is unidentified. Donors consisted of healthy bone marrow donors. Looked up from germline, CDR1 is LNHNV and CDR2 is YYDKDF (reference sequence). CDR3 length: 12 amino acids. V shed 9 bases and J 3 bases; nucleotides not matched to a gene: 5. The data stem from a study of cytomegalovirus exposure and HLA in healthy donors. Overall study findings and caveats: Segments of the TCR beta V type were, in most cases, productive about 87% or about 30% of the time in an earlier analysis.

The PCR was carried out with 60 Vbeta primers and 13 Jbeta primers. Assay used: immunoSEQ multiplex PCR; TCRdb lists only in-frame clones, some missing. This table has under 200,000 clones, roughly 75% appearing once. This TCR was sampled from a female donor in good health and CMV-seronegative. The V gene is TRBV15, the J gene TRBJ2-7; the match to TRBD1 covers 7 bases. The sequenced material came from PBMCs. Here the CDR3 reads CATGRQGYEQYF. The CDR3 coding sequence is TGTGCCACGGGAAGACAGGGCTACGAGCAGTACTTC. The full variable domain, rest sourced from reference TRBV15 and TRBJ2-7, is DAMVIQNPRYQVTQFGKPVTLSCSQTLNHNVMYWYQQKSSQAPKLLFHYYDKDFNNEADTPDNFQSRRPNTSFCFLDIRSPGLGDTAMYLCATGRQGYEQYFGPGTRLTVT.